A selection of T cell receptor beta chains follows, all from one sample in a study of identical twins. TCRdb analysed the 5' RACE reads with MiXCR anew, one entry per CDR3 protein. The data show some 320,000 distinct CDR3 sequences, about 12% seen once. The sample also formed part of further work on yellow fever vaccine responses in identical twins.

The source material was CD8+ T cells sorted from blood. Every receptor here comes from a woman aged 18 to 35 in good health. CDR3s include the opening cysteine and the closing phenylalanine or tryptophan. The order of the fields is D gene, J gene, V gene, clone size, CDR3 DNA, CDR3 protein. The D gene is left open where the match is weak. The size field is filled for only some rows; it gives once, few, many or a size class.

d_gene: .
j_gene: TRBJ1-4
v_gene: TRBV2
abundance: .
CDR3nt: TGTGCCAGCAGGGAAACGGTGGAAAAACTGTTTTTT
CDR3aa: CASRETVEKLFF

d_gene: .
j_gene: TRBJ2-5
v_gene: TRBV28
abundance: few
CDR3nt: TGTGCCAGCAGTTTCGGCAGGGGGGGCCAAGAGACCCAGTACTTC
CDR3aa: CASSFGRGGQETQYF

d_gene: TRBD1
j_gene: TRBJ2-5
v_gene: TRBV12-3/TRBV12-4
abundance: .
CDR3nt: TGTGCCAGCAGTTTTTGGACAGGGCACCAAGAGACCCAGTACTTC
CDR3aa: CASSFWTGHQETQYF

d_gene: .
j_gene: TRBJ2-7
v_gene: TRBV10-3
abundance: few
CDR3nt: TGTGCCATCAGCGGGGGAGGAGAGCAGTACTTC
CDR3aa: CAISGGGEQYF

d_gene: .
j_gene: TRBJ2-1
v_gene: TRBV3-1
abundance: .
CDR3nt: TGTGCCTCCACCCCACGGTTACTGGGGGCATCCTACAATGAGCAGTTCTTC
CDR3aa: CASTPRLLGASYNEQFF

d_gene: TRBD1
j_gene: TRBJ2-5
v_gene: TRBV2
abundance: .
CDR3nt: TGTGCCAGCAGTGACGAAGTGGACAGGGCCCAGTACTTC
CDR3aa: CASSDEVDRAQYF

d_gene: TRBD2
j_gene: TRBJ2-1
v_gene: TRBV5-1
abundance: many
CDR3nt: TGCGCCAGCAGCTCGGCTAGCGGAGCTTACAATGAGCAGTTCTTC
CDR3aa: CASSSASGAYNEQFF

d_gene: .
j_gene: TRBJ2-5
v_gene: TRBV6-5
abundance: few
CDR3nt: TGTGCCAGCAGTTACGCCCCTGGGCCAGCCCAAGAGACCCAGTACTTC
CDR3aa: CASSYAPGPAQETQYF

d_gene: .
j_gene: TRBJ1-1
v_gene: TRBV27
abundance: many
CDR3nt: TGTGCCAGCAGGCAGGGAGCATACACTGAAGCTTTCTTT
CDR3aa: CASRQGAYTEAFF

d_gene: .
j_gene: TRBJ1-1
v_gene: TRBV11-2
abundance: .
CDR3nt: TGTGCCAGCAGCTTAGGGAAGGGGAAGGATGAAGCTTTCTTT
CDR3aa: CASSLGKGKDEAFF

d_gene: .
j_gene: TRBJ2-1
v_gene: TRBV29-1
abundance: few
CDR3nt: TGCAGCGTTGTGGGTAGCGGCAATGAGCAGTTCTTC
CDR3aa: CSVVGSGNEQFF

d_gene: .
j_gene: TRBJ2-2
v_gene: TRBV9
abundance: few
CDR3nt: TGTGCCAGCAGCGTCTGGTCCGGGAACACCGGGGAGCTGTTTTTT
CDR3aa: CASSVWSGNTGELFF

d_gene: TRBD1
j_gene: TRBJ2-2
v_gene: TRBV12-3/TRBV12-4
abundance: many
CDR3nt: TGTGCCACCTCTCAGGGGGCGAACACCGGGGAGCTGTTTTTT
CDR3aa: CATSQGANTGELFF

d_gene: TRBD2
j_gene: TRBJ2-3
v_gene: TRBV28
abundance: .
CDR3nt: TGTGCCAGCAGTCTCGGGACTAGCGTCAGCACAGATACGCAGTATTTT
CDR3aa: CASSLGTSVSTDTQYF

d_gene: .
j_gene: TRBJ2-7
v_gene: TRBV20-1
abundance: .
CDR3nt: TGCAGTGCTAGAACCGGGACAAGAGATTACGAGCAGTACTTC
CDR3aa: CSARTGTRDYEQYF

d_gene: TRBD2
j_gene: TRBJ2-3
v_gene: TRBV11-2
abundance: many
CDR3nt: TGTGCCAGCAGCTTAAGGCGACTAGCGGTACCCACACACAGGGCAGATACGCAGTATTTT
CDR3aa: CASSLRRLAVPTHRADTQYF

d_gene: .
j_gene: TRBJ1-2
v_gene: TRBV12-3/TRBV12-4
abundance: .
CDR3nt: TGTGCCAGCAGCCCAGGGGCCATCTATGGCTACACCTTC
CDR3aa: CASSPGAIYGYTF

d_gene: TRBD2
j_gene: TRBJ2-1
v_gene: TRBV4-1
abundance: many
CDR3nt: TGCGCCAGCCGCTCCCCGACTAGCGGGGTTTACAATGAGCAGTTCTTC
CDR3aa: CASRSPTSGVYNEQFF

d_gene: .
j_gene: TRBJ1-1
v_gene: TRBV19
abundance: few
CDR3nt: TGTGCCAGTAGTATCTCGGGGTCCACACAGAACACTGAAGCTTTCTTT
CDR3aa: CASSISGSTQNTEAFF

d_gene: TRBD2
j_gene: TRBJ2-5
v_gene: TRBV20-1
abundance: many
CDR3nt: TGCAGTGCTAGTGCTCTGGTGGGCCTAGCGGGGAGAGAGACCCAGTACTTC
CDR3aa: CSASALVGLAGRETQYF

d_gene: .
j_gene: TRBJ1-1
v_gene: TRBV3-1
abundance: few
CDR3nt: TGTGCCAGCAGCCAACAATCGCTGGGGGCCACTGAAGCTTTCTTT
CDR3aa: CASSQQSLGATEAFF

d_gene: TRBD2
j_gene: TRBJ2-1
v_gene: TRBV7-8
abundance: few
CDR3nt: TGTGCCAGCAGCTCCGGACTAGCGGGAGGGTTTCTTCTTGTCGATGAGCAGTTCTTC
CDR3aa: CASSSGLAGGFLLVDEQFF